The 21 T cell receptor beta chains below come from one sample, sequenced in a study of blood T cells in healthy people across ages. Using a J-beta primer mix together with a sample-barcoded 5' primer, a second PCR was run for roughly 6 to 12 cycles. TCRdb processed the 5' RACE reads anew with MiXCR; each CDR3 protein has one entry. The sample lists about 780,000 distinct CDR3 sequences, approximately 59% occurring once. Sequenced: blood. The receptors come from a man aged 25 to 40 in good health.

This clonotype was detected a few times. The J gene is TRBJ2-5, the V gene TRBV6-5; tentatively, D is TRBD1 or TRBD2 (5 bases each). Trimming took off 6 bases at V and 9 bases at J, with 17 bases between the two ends. Germline V gene data show CDR1 as MNHEY and CDR2 as SVGAGI. The CDR3 sequence is 13 residues long. CDR3 sequence (DNA): TGTGCCAGCAGGCTAGGCGAGTTGGGGGCCCAGTACTTC. Protein product: CASRLGELGAQYF.

The J gene is TRBJ2-1, the V gene TRBV12-3 or TRBV12-4, with TRBD2 matching 7 bases. The CDR3 is 12 residues long. V shed 7 bases, J shed 12 bases, and the junction held 9 bases outside the gene matches. The CDR3 nucleotides read TGTGCCAGCACCTCAGCGGGGAGGGGGCAGTTCTTC. It is translated as CASTSAGRGQFF.

The genes are TRBV4-3 and TRBJ1-6; no clear D gene. Looked up from germline, CDR1 is LGHNA and CDR2 is YSLEER. Deletions cut 1 base from V and 11 bases from J, with 15 bases between. There are 15 residues in the CDR3. The CDR3 DNA reads as TGCGCCAGCAGCCAAGGGGCCAGTTACCCCCCACCCCTCCACTTT. Its translation is CASSQGASYPPPLHF.

The table lists this clonotype with many counts. The chain employs TRBV14 and TRBJ2-6; D is uncertain. CDR1 SGHDN and CDR2 FVKESK come from the germline V gene. The CDR3 sequence is 14 residues long. Trimming stripped 1 base from V and 0 bases from J, with 1 base between. CDR3 in DNA: TGTGCCAGCAGCCAAGCCTCTGGGGCCAACGTCCTGACTTTC. This encodes CASSQASGANVLTF.

This clonotype occurred once. This sequence joins TRBV15 and TRBJ2-7; TRBD2 matches at 11 bases. With 5 bases clipped from V and 0 bases from J, the junction kept 6 bases outside the gene matches. CDR1 LNHNV and CDR2 YYDKDF come from the germline V gene (reference sequence). The CDR3 runs 16 residues. The CDR3 region is CATSAYGTSGSYEQYF. In DNA, the CDR3 is TGTGCCACCAGCGCCTACGGGACTAGCGGCTCCTACGAGCAGTACTTC. Variable domain in full (rest from reference TRBV15 and TRBJ2-7): DAMVIQNPRYQVTQFGKPVTLSCSQTLNHNVMYWYQQKSSQAPKLLFHYYDKDFNNEADTPDNFQSRRPNTSFCFLDIRSPGLGDTAMYLCATSAYGTSGSYEQYFGPGTRLTVT.

This clonotype was seen only a few times. The J gene is TRBJ2-4, the V gene TRBV29-1; TRBD1 matches at 11 bases. This CDR3 has 12 residues. Losses at the gene ends were 7 bases for V and 9 bases for J; bases not matched to a gene: 5. CDR1 is SQVTM and CDR2 is ANQGSEA in the germline V gene. In nucleotides, the CDR3 is TGCAGCGGGGGACAGGGGGACGGCATTCAGTACTTC. Translation: CSGGQGDGIQYF.

V usage is TRBV20-1 and J usage is TRBJ2-7; D remains unclear. Germline CDR1 is DFQATT and CDR2 is SNEGSKA (reference sequence). This CDR3 contains 11 residues. V was shortened by 5 bases and J by 2 bases, with 7 bases between the two germline ends. CDR3 sequence reads: CSALGAYEQYF. The CDR3 DNA reads TGCAGTGCTCTTGGGGCCTACGAGCAGTACTTC.

The table lists this clonotype with a few counts. The chain is built from TRBV28 and TRBJ1-6; D unresolved. Between the trimmed V and J ends, which lost 3 bases and 4 bases, there was a span of 10 bases. CDR3 length: 15 residues. Per germline, CDR1 MDHEN and CDR2 SYDVKM. The CDR3 DNA sequence: TGTGCCAGCAGTTTCCGGGTCCGTTATAATTCACCCCTCCACTTT. The encoded protein is CASSFRVRYNSPLHF.

This sequence joins TRBV7-9 and TRBJ2-5; D perhaps matches TRBD2 (6 bases). The CDR3 is made up of 18 amino acids. In germline, CDR1 is SEHNR, CDR2 FQNEAQ (reference sequence). With 6 bases removed from V and 1 base from J, the gap between germline ends came to 24 bases. The CDR3 DNA reads TGTGCCAGCAGGAATTCGGTGGGGCGGGGCAAAGGCCAAGAGACCCAGTACTTC. This encodes CASRNSVGRGKGQETQYF.

The chain joins TRBV28 to TRBJ2-1, with D perhaps matching TRBD1 or TRBD2 (5 bases each). V lost 6 bases, J lost 0 bases, and 15 bases lay in between. Germline lookup yields CDR1 MDHEN and CDR2 SYDVKM. The CDR3 consists of 16 residues. CDR3 in DNA: TGTGCCAGCAGCATTTCTAGCAGGGCCTCCTACAATGAGCAGTTCTTC. Amino acids: CASSISSRASYNEQFF.

The CDR3 nucleotides read TGCAGTGCTAGTATTCCTGGCACAGATACGCAGTATTTT. It specifies CSASIPGTDTQYF. The chain uses TRBV20-1 and TRBJ2-3; D uncertain. Germline V CDR1 and CDR2: DFQATT, SNEGSKA (reference sequence). This CDR3 is built from 13 residues. The V gene lost 3 bases and the J gene lost 1 base, with 8 bases spanning the gap.

This clonotype was detected a few times. J is TRBJ2-3 and V is TRBV2; 9 nucleotides match TRBD2. Trimming at V came to 4 bases and at J to 4 bases, leaving 3 bases not matched to a gene. This CDR3 comprises 14 residues. The germline gives CDR1 SNHLY, CDR2 FYNNEI. CDR3 region: CASSAGTSPDTQYF. In nucleotides, the CDR3 is TGTGCCAGCAGTGCGGGGACTAGCCCAGATACGCAGTATTTT.

V is TRBV10-2 and J is TRBJ2-6, with D uncertain. The V and J ends lost 4 bases and 4 bases respectively, with 2 bases between them. This CDR3 comprises 12 residues. Per the germline V gene, CDR1 is WSHSY and CDR2 is SAAADI. The CDR3 bases are TGCGCCAGCAGTGCCGGGGCCAACGTCCTGACTTTC. It is translated as CASSAGANVLTF.

The chain is built from TRBV7-3 and TRBJ2-5, with D unresolved. Germline CDR1 SGHTA, CDR2 FQGTGA. V gave up 0 bases and J gave up 11 bases, with 16 bases separating them. This CDR3 region has 14 residues. Here the CDR3 DNA reads TGTGCCAGCAGCTTAACGTTTAATAACAATGAGCAGTACTTC. It encodes CASSLTFNNNEQYF. The complete variable domain, with remaining parts taken from reference TRBV7-3 and TRBJ2-5, reads GAGVSQTPSNKVTEKGKYVELRCDPISGHTALYWYRQSLGQGPEFLIYFQGTGAADDSGLPNDRFFAVRPEGSVSTLKIQRTERGDSAVYLCASSLTFNNNEQYFGPGTRLLVL.

This clonotype is a singleton in its sample. This chain joins TRBV2 and TRBJ1-2, with TRBD1 matching over 9 bases. The CDR3 consists of 15 residues. V gave up 1 base and J gave up 5 bases; unmatched junction bases: 5. CDR1 is SNHLY and CDR2 is FYNNEI in the germline V gene. In DNA, the CDR3 is TGTGCCAGCAGTGAAGGGACAGGGGATGTTTATGGCTACACCTTC. This codes for CASSEGTGDVYGYTF.

The sample holds one count of this clonotype. The chain is built from TRBV12-3 or TRBV12-4 and TRBJ1-1, with D unclear. This CDR3 region has 13 residues. Trimming removed 8 bases at V and 4 bases at J, with 14 bases between. CDR3 region: CASGLVEGTEAFF. CDR3 nucleotides: TGTGCCAGCGGGTTAGTTGAGGGCACTGAAGCTTTCTTT.

This clonotype was detected only a few times. The rearrangement uses TRBV5-8 and TRBJ2-3, with D perhaps TRBD2 (7 bases). Germline loops: CDR1 SGHTS, CDR2 YDEGEE. The CDR3 consists of 15 residues. Between the trimmed V and J ends, which lost 0 bases and 5 bases, there was a span of 13 bases. Here the CDR3 DNA reads TGTGCCAGCAGCTTGGTGGCGGGGGCGGGAGATACGCAGTATTTT. Residues: CASSLVAGAGDTQYF.

The chain is built from TRBV13 and TRBJ2-3; 9 bases fit TRBD1. CDR3 length equals 16 residues. Looked up from germline, CDR1 is PRHDT and CDR2 is FYEKMQ (reference sequence). The trim removed 9 bases at V and 4 bases at J, leaving 14 bases unmatched. The CDR3: CASGLWRQGGSDTQYF. In DNA form, the CDR3 reads TGTGCCAGTGGATTGTGGCGACAGGGGGGATCAGATACGCAGTATTTT.

CDR3 sequence reads: CASSPQAGRETQYF. CDR3 in DNA: TGTGCCAGCAGTCCTCAGGCAGGGAGGGAGACCCAGTACTTC. The V and J genes are TRBV7-3 and TRBJ2-7; D might be TRBD2 (6 bases). The closer fit of TRBJ2-5 to the DNA end suggests the J call may be wrong. In germline, CDR1 is SGHTA, CDR2 FQGTGA. The CDR3 has 14 amino acids.

This clonotype was detected only once. CDR3 protein: CASRTQGDSNQPQHF. The CDR3 DNA follows: TGTGCCAGTCGAACACAGGGGGATAGCAATCAGCCCCAGCATTTT. V and J are TRBV19 and TRBJ1-5; the match to TRBD1 covers 8 bases. Germline V gene data show CDR1 as LNHDA and CDR2 as SQIVND (reference sequence). The CDR3 extends over 15 amino acids. The ends lost 8 bases at V and 0 bases at J; junction bases unmatched: 6.

The chain couples TRBV6-1 to TRBJ1-1; D is unclear. The germline gives CDR1 MNHNS, CDR2 SASEGT. V was trimmed by 3 bases and J by 4 bases, leaving 9 bases between them. The CDR3 spans 13 residues. The CDR3 DNA sequence: TGTGCCAGCAGTGAGGGGAGAACCACTGAAGCTTTCTTT. Encoded protein: CASSEGRTTEAFF.